This T cell receptor (beta chain) was documented in a study of Ad26.COV2.S vaccination and SARS-CoV-2 variants. Broader study findings: In TCR breadth and depth analyses, total T cell responses may have been underestimated.

Trimming left V 0 bases short and J 7 bases short, with 13 bases between. The CDR3 is 15 residues long. CDR1 and CDR2 from the germline V gene are MNHNY and SVGAGI (reference sequence). About this clone itself: Its antigen remains unidentified.

Treatment in this sample: roughly 20 received Ad26.COV2.S at low or high dose, single or two shots; roughly five received placebo; per-sample allocation not given. The samples date from day 63 after the first vaccine or placebo injection. Repertoires were generated with immunoSEQ multiplex PCR, while TCRdb's copy carries only in-frame clones and drops some. The sample records some 290,000 clones, 86% being singletons. The sample in question was peripheral blood, obtained in a trial of Ad26.COV2.S vaccine versus placebo. The V gene is TRBV6-6, the J gene TRBJ1-5; unclear D gene. This clonotype was sampled from a person between 18 and 60 years old who received the Ad26.COV2.S COVID-19 vaccine or a placebo. CDR3 sequence reads: CASSYSPGSGQPQHF. The CDR3 DNA follows: TGTGCCAGCAGTTACTCGCCGGGGTCGGGGCAGCCCCAGCATTTT.